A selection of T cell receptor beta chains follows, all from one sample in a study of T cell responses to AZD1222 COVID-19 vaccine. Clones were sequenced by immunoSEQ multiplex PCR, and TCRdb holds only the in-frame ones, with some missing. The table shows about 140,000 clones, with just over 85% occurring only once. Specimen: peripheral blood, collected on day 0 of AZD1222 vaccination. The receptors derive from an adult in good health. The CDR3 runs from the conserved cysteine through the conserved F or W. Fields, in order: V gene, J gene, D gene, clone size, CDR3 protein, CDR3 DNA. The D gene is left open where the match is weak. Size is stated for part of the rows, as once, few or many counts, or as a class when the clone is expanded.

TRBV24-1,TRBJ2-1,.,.,CATSGQRSSYNEQFF,TGTGCCACCAGTGGACAGCGCTCTTCCTACAATGAGCAGTTCTTC
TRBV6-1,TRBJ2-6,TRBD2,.,CASSDGLAGAGANVLTF,TGTGCCAGCAGTGACGGACTAGCGGGCGCTGGGGCCAACGTCCTGACTTTC
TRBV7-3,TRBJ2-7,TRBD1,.,CASSLGPTGISYEQYF,TGTGCCAGCAGCTTAGGGCCGACAGGGATTTCCTACGAGCAGTACTTC
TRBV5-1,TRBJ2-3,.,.,CASSEGPTDTQYF,TGCGCCAGCAGCGAGGGGCCCACAGATACGCAGTATTTT
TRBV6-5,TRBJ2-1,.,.,CASRTQGPEGEQFF,TGTGCCAGCAGAACACAGGGACCCGAAGGTGAGCAGTTCTTC
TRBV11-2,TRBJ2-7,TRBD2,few,CASSSTAGGPYEQYF,TGTGCCAGCAGCTCAACAGCGGGAGGGCCTTACGAGCAGTACTTC
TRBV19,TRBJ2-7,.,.,CASSMGSTYEQYF,TGTGCCAGTAGTATGGGGAGTACCTACGAGCAGTACTTC
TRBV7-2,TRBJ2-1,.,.,CASSHGDNEQFF,TGTGCCAGCAGCCACGGAGACAATGAGCAGTTCTTC
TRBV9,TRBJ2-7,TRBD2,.,CASSPQGSGGLYEQYF,TGTGCCAGCAGCCCCCAAGGTAGCGGGGGACTCTACGAGCAGTACTTC
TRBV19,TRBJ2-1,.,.,CASSVPIGGFGSEQFF,TGTGCCAGTAGTGTCCCCATAGGGGGATTTGGTTCTGAGCAGTTCTTC
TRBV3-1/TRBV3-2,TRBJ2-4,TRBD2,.,CASSQAAGVWNIQYF,TGTGCCAGCAGCCAAGCAGCGGGAGTGTGGAACATTCAGTACTTC
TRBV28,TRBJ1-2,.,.,CASSLVGSNYGYTF,TGTGCCAGCAGCCTTGTGGGTAGCAACTATGGCTACACCTTC
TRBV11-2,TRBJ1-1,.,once,CASSLVGGLNTEAFF,TGTGCCAGCAGCTTAGTCGGGGGCCTGAACACTGAAGCTTTCTTT
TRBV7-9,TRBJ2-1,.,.,CASSLGRFYNEQFF,TGTGCCAGCAGCTTAGGTCGGTTCTACAATGAGCAGTTCTTC
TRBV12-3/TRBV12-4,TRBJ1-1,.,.,CASSFSDTEAFF,TGTGCCAGCAGTTTTTCCGACACTGAAGCTTTCTTT
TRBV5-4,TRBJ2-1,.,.,CASSLTSQSYNEQFF,TGTGCCAGCAGCTTAACTAGTCAGTCCTACAATGAGCAGTTCTTC
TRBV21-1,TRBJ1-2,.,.,CAISFVARKAGYTF,TGTGCCATTTCTTTCGTCGCGAGGAAGGCTGGCTACACCTTC
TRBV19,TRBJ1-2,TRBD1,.,CASSTYSYRGDYGYTF,TGTGCCAGTAGTACGTACAGTTACAGGGGGGACTATGGCTACACCTTC
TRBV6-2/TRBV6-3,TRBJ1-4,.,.,CASSSRTVGATNEKLFF,TGTGCCAGCAGTTCGCGGACGGTGGGGGCAACTAATGAAAAACTGTTTTTT
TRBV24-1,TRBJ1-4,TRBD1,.,CATSDLGLDRTGKMPATNEKLFF,TGTGCCACCAGTGATTTGGGTTTGGACAGGACAGGGAAAATGCCTGCAACTAATGAAAAACTGTTTTTT
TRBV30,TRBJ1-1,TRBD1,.,CAWSGGQGLEAFF,TGTGCCTGGAGTGGGGGACAGGGTCTTGAAGCTTTCTTT
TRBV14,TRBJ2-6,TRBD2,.,CASSQELAGGPGANVLTF,TGTGCCAGCAGCCAAGAACTAGCGGGAGGGCCCGGGGCCAACGTCCTGACTTTC
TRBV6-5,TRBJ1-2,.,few,CASSYGREDGYTF,TGTGCCAGCAGTTACGGCAGGGAAGATGGCTACACCTTC
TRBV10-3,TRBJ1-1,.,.,CASSPGQLAFF,TGTGCCAGTTCGCCTGGTCAGCTGGCTTTCTTT
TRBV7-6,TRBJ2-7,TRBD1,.,CASSLGTGYEQYF,TGTGCCAGCAGCTTAGGGACAGGCTACGAGCAGTACTTC
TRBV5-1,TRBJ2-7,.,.,CASRRGGAIEQYF,TGCGCCAGCCGGAGAGGGGGGGCGATCGAGCAGTACTTC
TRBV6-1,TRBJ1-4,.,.,CASSEPGVGKLFF,TGTGCCAGCAGTGAACCTGGGGTTGGAAAACTGTTTTTT
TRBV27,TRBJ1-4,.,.,CASTKRGGSDEKLFF,TGTGCCAGCACCAAAAGGGGAGGGAGTGATGAAAAACTGTTTTTT
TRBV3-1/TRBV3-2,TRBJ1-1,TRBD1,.,CASSQEAGTVNTTEAFF,TGTGCCAGCAGCCAAGAGGCCGGGACAGTTAATACCACTGAAGCTTTCTTT
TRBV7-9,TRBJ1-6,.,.,CASSRPRAPLHF,TGTGCCAGCAGCCGCCCGAGGGCTCCCCTCCACTTT
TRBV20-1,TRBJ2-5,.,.,CSASEGVQETQYF,TGCAGTGCTAGTGAGGGGGTTCAAGAGACCCAGTACTTC
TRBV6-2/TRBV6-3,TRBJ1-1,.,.,CASSYSVPRGTEAFF,TGTGCCAGCAGTTACTCAGTCCCCCGGGGGACAGAAGCTTTCTTT
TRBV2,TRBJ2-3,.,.,CASSESGRGTDTQYF,TGTGCCAGCAGTGAATCCGGGAGAGGGACAGATACGCAGTATTTT
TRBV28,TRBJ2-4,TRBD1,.,CASSLVSLGTGGHWRRNIQYF,TGTGCCAGCAGTTTAGTTTCGTTAGGGACAGGGGGCCACTGGCGCAGAAACATTCAGTACTTC
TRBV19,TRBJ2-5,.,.,CASRPGHTGETQYF,TGTGCCAGTAGGCCGGGACACACAGGGGAGACCCAGTACTTC
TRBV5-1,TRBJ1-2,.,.,CASSLDSDANYGYTF,TGCGCCAGCAGCTTGGACTCCGACGCTAACTATGGCTACACCTTC
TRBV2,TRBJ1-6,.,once,CASSATGAGSPLHF,TGTGCCAGCAGTGCCACGGGGGCAGGCTCACCCCTCCACTTT
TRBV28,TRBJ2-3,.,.,CASSFLARVGVRTDTQYF,TGTGCCAGCAGTTTCCTGGCCAGGGTAGGTGTTAGGACAGATACGCAGTATTTT
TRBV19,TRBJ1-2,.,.,CASSMGRYGYTF,TGTGCCAGTAGTATGGGGAGGTATGGCTACACCTTC
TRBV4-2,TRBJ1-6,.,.,CASSQDGVRNYNSPLHF,TGTGCCAGCAGCCAAGATGGTGTACGCAACTATAATTCACCCCTCCACTTT
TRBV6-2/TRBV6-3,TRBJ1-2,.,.,CASSYFDKLYGYTF,TGTGCCAGCAGTTACTTCGACAAGTTGTATGGCTACACCTTC
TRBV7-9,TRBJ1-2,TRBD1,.,CASSSAGGYGYTF,TGTGCCAGCAGCTCCGCAGGGGGATATGGCTACACCTTC
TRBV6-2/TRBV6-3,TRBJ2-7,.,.,CASSTTGSSYEQYF,TGTGCCAGCAGCACGACAGGATCTTCCTACGAGCAGTACTTC
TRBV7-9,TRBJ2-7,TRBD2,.,CASSTSTPYEQYF,TGTGCCAGCTCGACTAGCACCCCCTACGAGCAGTACTTC
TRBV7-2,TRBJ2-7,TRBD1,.,CASSRTTGGSPYEQYF,TGTGCCAGCAGTAGAACGACAGGGGGATCCCCCTACGAGCAGTACTTC